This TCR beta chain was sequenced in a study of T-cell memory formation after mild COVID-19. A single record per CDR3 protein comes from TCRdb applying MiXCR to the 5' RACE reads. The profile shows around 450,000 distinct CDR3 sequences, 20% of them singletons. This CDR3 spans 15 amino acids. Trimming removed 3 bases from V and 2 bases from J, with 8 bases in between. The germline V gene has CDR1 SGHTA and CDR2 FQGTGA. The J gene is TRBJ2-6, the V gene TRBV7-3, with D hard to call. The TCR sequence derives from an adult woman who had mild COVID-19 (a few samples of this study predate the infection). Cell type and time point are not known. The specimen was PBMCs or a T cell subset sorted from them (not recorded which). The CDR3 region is CASSFRRPGANVLTF. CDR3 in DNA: TGTGCCAGCAGCTTCCGTCGGCCTGGGGCCAACGTCCTGACTTTC.